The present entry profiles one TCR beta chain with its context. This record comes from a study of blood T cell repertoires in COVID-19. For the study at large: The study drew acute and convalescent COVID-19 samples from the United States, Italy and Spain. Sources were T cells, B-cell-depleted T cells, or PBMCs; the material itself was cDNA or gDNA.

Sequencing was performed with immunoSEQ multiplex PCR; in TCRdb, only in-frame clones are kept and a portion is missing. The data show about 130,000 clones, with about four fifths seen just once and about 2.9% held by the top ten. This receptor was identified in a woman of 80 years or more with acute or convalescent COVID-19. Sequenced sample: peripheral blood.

The CDR3 sequence is CASSFAGYGYTF. The CDR3, as DNA: TGTGCCAGCAGTTTCGCCGGCTATGGCTACACCTTC. The chain has TRBV27 and TRBJ1-2; D gene ambiguous. The CDR3 runs 12 residues. Germline lookup yields CDR1 MNHEY and CDR2 SMNVEV (reference sequence). V gave up 3 bases and J gave up 4 bases, with 6 bases separating them.